This T cell receptor (beta chain) comes out of a study of Ad26.COV2.S vaccination and SARS-CoV-2 variants. The wider study: As a participant in COV1001, the donor was in the Ad26.COV2.S trial arm. Findings and limits, study-wide: While placebo recipients had lower spike-specific TCR breadth, vaccine recipients had more.

CDR1 and CDR2 (germline): SGHNT, YYREEE (reference sequence). The CDR3 consists of 16 residues. Trimming took 0 bases from V and 0 from J, leaving 10 bases between them. With respect to this clone: What it recognizes is unknown.

Here immunoSEQ multiplex PCR was the method, and the copy in TCRdb shows in-frame clones only, minus some. The sample lists roughly 250,000 clones; approximately 90% were seen once. Treatment reported: some 20 received Ad26.COV2.S at low or high dose, single or two shots; about 5 received placebo; per-sample allocation not given. All samples were drawn on day 63, counting from the first vaccine or placebo injection. The sequence was obtained from a person between 18 and 60 years old who received the Ad26.COV2.S COVID-19 vaccine or a placebo. The chain links TRBV5-4 to TRBJ2-1; D is ambiguous. The sample here was peripheral blood, taken in a trial of Ad26.COV2.S vaccine versus placebo. The CDR3 sequence is CASSLGRVNSYNEQFF. The CDR3 nucleotides are TGTGCCAGCAGCTTGGGTCGGGTGAACTCCTACAATGAGCAGTTCTTC.